This TCR beta chain was sequenced for a study of blood T cell repertoires in COVID-19. Participant-reported clinical history was the basis for cohort assignment. In Cohort 3, a recovered donor had either two negative PCRs, clearance, or symptom resolution. The protocol was immunoSEQ multiplex PCR, while the TCRdb copy is restricted to in-frame clones and leaves out a portion. This table holds roughly 220,000 clones, about four fifths found once. Trimming took 4 bases from V and 10 from J; bases not matched to a gene: 2. In germline, CDR1 is SGDLS, CDR2 YYNGEE. The CDR3 consists of 12 residues. J is TRBJ1-6 and V is TRBV9; 7 nucleotides align to TRBD1. This receptor was obtained from a woman aged 40 to 50 who had recovered from COVID-19. The sequenced material came from PBMCs or T cells enriched from blood (not recorded which). The CDR3 sequence: CASSQGGSPLHF. CDR3 coding DNA: TGTGCCAGCAGCCAGGGGGGATCACCCCTCCACTTT.